These 14 T cell receptor beta chains originate from one sample sequenced in a study of identical twins. TCRdb passed the 5' RACE reads through MiXCR, listing each CDR3 protein once. The profile covers roughly 250,000 distinct CDR3 sequences, with 7% to 8.5% appearing a single time and around 5.4% taken by the ten largest. This same sample was also taken into another study, of yellow fever vaccine responses in identical twins.

Sequencing was performed on CD8+ T cells sorted from blood. The receptors shown here come from a woman younger than 35 in good health.

J is TRBJ1-1 and V is TRBV6-5; D possibly corresponds to TRBD1 (5 bases). V was pared by 0 bases and J by 1 base, with 12 bases between. This CDR3 comprises 16 residues. Looked up from germline, CDR1 is MNHEY and CDR2 is SVGAGI. Here the CDR3 reads CASSYSWFGGNTEAFF. As DNA, the CDR3 is TGTGCCAGCAGTTACTCGTGGTTTGGGGGGAACACTGAAGCTTTCTTT.

A few counts support this clonotype. This chain uses TRBV11-2 with TRBJ2-1; 10 bases map to TRBD2. The CDR3 length is 21 residues. Germline V gene lookup returns CDR1 SGHAT and CDR2 FQNNGV. The V gene end was trimmed by 2 bases and the J gene end by 1 base; junction bases not matched to a gene: 17. CDR3 DNA: TGTGCCAGCAGCTTACTCGTCGTCCAGCGGGGGGGCCGGAGGTCCTACAATGAGCAGTTCTTC. It specifies CASSLLVVQRGGRRSYNEQFF.

This clonotype has just a few counts. The gene calls are TRBV2 and TRBJ2-7; D remains ambiguous. The CDR3 length is 11 residues. V lost 6 bases, J lost 4 bases, and 7 bases lay in between. Germline CDR1 is SNHLY and CDR2 is FYNNEI. The CDR3 DNA sequence: TGTGCCAGCAGGGGCCGGTACGAGCAGTACTTC. Protein sequence: CASRGRYEQYF.

The sample holds a few counts of this clonotype. V is TRBV5-1 and J is TRBJ2-3, with TRBD1 matching over 7 bases. Trimming cost V 4 bases and J 6 bases; bases outside gene matches: 11. Germline V CDR1 and CDR2: SGHRS, YFSETQ. This CDR3 comprises 15 residues. CDR3 bases: TGCGCCAGCAGCCAGTGGACAGGATATACCGATACGCAGTATTTT. Translated: CASSQWTGYTDTQYF.

This clonotype was seen just once. The chain carries TRBV4-1 and TRBJ2-5; perhaps TRBD2 as D (7 bases). The V end lost 1 base, the J end lost 5 bases, and 14 bases lay between the germline ends. The CDR3 has 15 amino acids. CDR1 is MGHRA, CDR2 YSYEKL, per germline. The CDR3 nucleotides are TGCGCCAGCAGCCAAGTAGACCGCGGGGGCGAGACCCAGTACTTC. Protein: CASSQVDRGGETQYF.

This clonotype was counted only a few times. The chain combines TRBV29-1 with TRBJ2-1; possible D gene TRBD1, 5 bases. The CDR3 covers 13 residues. Trimming left V 8 bases short and J 1 base short, with 12 bases between. Germline-derived CDR1 and CDR2 are SQVTM and ANQGSEA. The CDR3 nucleotides are TGCAGCCAAATCCAGGGTTCCTACAATGAGCAGTTCTTC. It encodes CSQIQGSYNEQFF.

The J gene is TRBJ1-3, the V gene TRBV20-1; TRBD1 matches at 8 bases. CDR1 is DFQATT, CDR2 SNEGSKA, per germline (reference sequence). The CDR3 extends over 14 amino acids. The junction had 5 bases not matched to a gene; V was cut back by 3 bases and J by 4 bases. CDR3 protein: CSARDREPGNTIYF. Written as DNA, the CDR3 is TGCAGTGCTAGGGACAGGGAGCCCGGAAACACCATATATTTT.

In this sample, this clonotype turned up a few times. This chain links TRBV2 with TRBJ2-1; 11 bases line up with TRBD2. CDR3 size: 17 residues. Germline V gives CDR1 SNHLY, CDR2 FYNNEI. After removal of 0 bases from V and 5 bases from J, the junction contained 6 bases not matched to a gene. For the CDR3, the DNA is TGTGCCAGCAGTGAAGCGGCGGGACTAGCGGATGACAATGAGCAGTTCTTC. Amino acid sequence: CASSEAAGLADDNEQFF.

This clonotype was seen many times. The CDR3 DNA reads as TGTGCCACCAGTGAGTTGGGACAGGTCCTACCTGATCAGCCCCAGCATTTT. It specifies CATSELGQVLPDQPQHF. V and J are TRBV24-1 and TRBJ1-5; 8 bases match TRBD1. The junction had 12 bases not matched to a gene; V was cut back by 4 bases and J by 5 bases. The CDR3 covers 17 residues. Looked up from germline, CDR1 is KGHDR and CDR2 is SFDVKD.

The V call is TRBV15, the J call TRBJ2-6; D possibly matches TRBD1 or TRBD2 (6 bases each). The CDR3 is 19 residues long. The germline CDR1 and CDR2 sequences are LNHNV and YYDKDF (reference sequence). V dropped 1 base and J dropped 3 bases, with 19 bases sitting between them. The CDR3: CATSRAWAEGGYGANVLTF. The CDR3 DNA is TGTGCCACCAGCAGAGCGTGGGCCGAAGGGGGGTATGGGGCCAACGTCCTGACTTTC.

The table lists this clonotype with many counts. The chain employs TRBV2 and TRBJ2-1, with 10 bases fitting TRBD2. Trimming took 2 bases from V and 1 from J; bases not matched to a gene: 14. Germline assignment: CDR1 SNHLY and CDR2 FYNNEI. The CDR3 loop spans 20 amino acids. The CDR3 nucleotides are TGTGCCAGCAGTGAAAGCATGCCTAGCGGGGGTATACCGTCCTACAATGAGCAGTTCTTC. Translated: CASSESMPSGGIPSYNEQFF. The full variable domain, its missing parts supplied by reference TRBV2 and TRBJ2-1, is EPEVTQTPSHQVTQMGQEVILRCVPISNHLYFYWYRQILGQKVEFLVSFYNNEISEKSEIFDDQFSVERPDGSNFTLKIRSTKLEDSAMYFCASSESMPSGGIPSYNEQFFGPGTRLTVL.

This clonotype appeared a few times. The J gene is TRBJ1-6, the V gene TRBV28; D not certain. Per the germline V gene, CDR1 is MDHEN and CDR2 is SYDVKM. With 2 bases removed from V and 8 bases from J, the gap between germline ends came to 13 bases. This CDR3 is built from 15 residues. CDR3 protein: CASSLGRGFYSPLHF. The CDR3 DNA reads as TGTGCCAGCAGTTTAGGTCGCGGATTCTATTCACCCCTCCACTTT.

This clonotype occurred many times. This CDR3 fails to terminate in the conserved phenylalanine or tryptophan, so it likely reflects a read error. The DNA is omitted, as the CDR3 cannot be located on it reliably, and the CDR3 follows TCRdb's listing. The J gene is TRBJ1-2, the V gene TRBV3-1; TRBD1, the table's D call, was not compared with the DNA. The CDR3 sequence runs 10 residues, both termini included. Germline V gives CDR1 LGHDT, CDR2 YNNKEL (reference sequence). CDR3 sequence: CASSQDMARV.

This chain connects TRBV29-1 to TRBJ2-2, with D perhaps being TRBD1 or TRBD2 (5 bases each). Trimming pared 2 bases from V and 0 bases from J, leaving 10 bases between. The germline V gene has CDR1 SQVTM and CDR2 ANQGSEA. The CDR3 is 15 residues long. Here the CDR3 DNA reads TGCAGCGTTGAACGAGGGGACCCGAACACCGGGGAGCTGTTTTTT. Translating gives CSVERGDPNTGELFF.